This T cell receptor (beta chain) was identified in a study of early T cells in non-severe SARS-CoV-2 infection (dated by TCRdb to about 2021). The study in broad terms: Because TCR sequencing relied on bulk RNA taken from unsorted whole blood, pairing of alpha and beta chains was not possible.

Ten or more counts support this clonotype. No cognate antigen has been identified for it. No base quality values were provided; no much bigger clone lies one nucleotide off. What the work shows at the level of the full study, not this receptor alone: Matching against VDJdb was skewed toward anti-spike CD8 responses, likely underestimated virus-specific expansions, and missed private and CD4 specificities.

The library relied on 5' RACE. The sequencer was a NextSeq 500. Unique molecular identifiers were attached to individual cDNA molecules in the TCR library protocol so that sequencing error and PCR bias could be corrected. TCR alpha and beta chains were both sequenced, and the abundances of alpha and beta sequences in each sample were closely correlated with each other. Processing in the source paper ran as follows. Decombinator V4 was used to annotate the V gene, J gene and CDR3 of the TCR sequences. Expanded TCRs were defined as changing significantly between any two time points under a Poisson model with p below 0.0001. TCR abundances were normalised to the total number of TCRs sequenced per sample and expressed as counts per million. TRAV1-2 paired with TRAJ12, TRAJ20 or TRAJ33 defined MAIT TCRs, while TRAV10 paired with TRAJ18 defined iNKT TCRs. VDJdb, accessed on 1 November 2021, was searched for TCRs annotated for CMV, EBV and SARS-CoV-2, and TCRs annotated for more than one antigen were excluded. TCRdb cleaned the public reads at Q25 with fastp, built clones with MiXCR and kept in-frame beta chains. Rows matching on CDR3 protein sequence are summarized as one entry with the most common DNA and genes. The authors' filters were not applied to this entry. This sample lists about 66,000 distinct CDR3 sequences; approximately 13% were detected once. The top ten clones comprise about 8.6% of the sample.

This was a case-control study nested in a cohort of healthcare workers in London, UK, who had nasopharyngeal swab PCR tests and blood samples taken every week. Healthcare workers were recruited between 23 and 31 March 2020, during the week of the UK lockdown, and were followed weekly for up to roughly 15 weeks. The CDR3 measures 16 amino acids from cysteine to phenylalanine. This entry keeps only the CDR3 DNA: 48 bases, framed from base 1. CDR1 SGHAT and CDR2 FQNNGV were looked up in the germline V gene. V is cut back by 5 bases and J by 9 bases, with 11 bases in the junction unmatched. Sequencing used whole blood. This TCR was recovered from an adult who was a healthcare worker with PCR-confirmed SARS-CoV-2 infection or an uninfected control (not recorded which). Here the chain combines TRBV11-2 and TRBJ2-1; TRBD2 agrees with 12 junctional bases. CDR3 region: CASSTGLAGGSGEQFF. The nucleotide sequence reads TGTGCCAGCAGCACTGGGCTAGCGGGAGGGTCGGGTGAGCAGTTCTTC.